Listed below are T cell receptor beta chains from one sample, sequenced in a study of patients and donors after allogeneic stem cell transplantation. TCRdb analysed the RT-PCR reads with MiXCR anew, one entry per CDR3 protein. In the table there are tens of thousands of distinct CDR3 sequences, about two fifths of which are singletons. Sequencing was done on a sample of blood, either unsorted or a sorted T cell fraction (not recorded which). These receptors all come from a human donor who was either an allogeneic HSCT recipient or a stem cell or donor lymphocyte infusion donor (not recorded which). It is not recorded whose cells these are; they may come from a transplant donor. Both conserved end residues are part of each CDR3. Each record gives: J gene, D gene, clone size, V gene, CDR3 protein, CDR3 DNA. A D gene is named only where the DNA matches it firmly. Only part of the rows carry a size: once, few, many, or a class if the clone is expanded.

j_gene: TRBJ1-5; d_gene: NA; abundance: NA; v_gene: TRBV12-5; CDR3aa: CASGLSRDQPQHF; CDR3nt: TGTGCTAGTGGTTTGTCCCGGGATCAGCCCCAGCATTTT
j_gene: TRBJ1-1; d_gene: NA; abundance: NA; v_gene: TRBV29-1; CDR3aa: CSVTAGKAFF; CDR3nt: TGCAGCGTTACGGCTGGGAAAGCTTTCTTT
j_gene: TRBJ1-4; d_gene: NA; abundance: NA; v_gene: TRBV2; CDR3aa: CASKRNRVGATNEKLFF; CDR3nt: TGTGCCAGCAAAAGGAACAGGGTTGGGGCAACTAATGAAAAACTGTTTTTT
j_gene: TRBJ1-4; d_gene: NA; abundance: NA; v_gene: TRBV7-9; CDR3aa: CASSVLWSEKLFF; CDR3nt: TGTGCCAGCAGTGTACTTTGGAGTGAAAAACTGTTTTTT
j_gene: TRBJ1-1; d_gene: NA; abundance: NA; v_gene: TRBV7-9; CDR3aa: CASSPSIFSVSEAFF; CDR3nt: TGTGCCAGCAGCCCCTCTATTTTTTCTGTGTCTGAAGCTTTCTTT
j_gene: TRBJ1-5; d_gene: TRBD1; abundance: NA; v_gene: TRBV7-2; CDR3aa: CASSSNRGNQPQHF; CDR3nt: TGTGCCAGCAGCTCTAACAGGGGGAATCAGCCCCAGCATTTT
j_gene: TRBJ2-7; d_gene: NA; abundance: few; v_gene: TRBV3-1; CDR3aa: CASSPLGDEQYF; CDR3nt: TGTGCCAGCAGCCCGTTGGGGGACGAGCAGTACTTC
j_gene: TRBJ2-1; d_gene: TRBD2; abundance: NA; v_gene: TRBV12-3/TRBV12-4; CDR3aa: CASSFQGLAF; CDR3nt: TGTGCCAGCAGTTTCCAGGGACTAGCGTTC
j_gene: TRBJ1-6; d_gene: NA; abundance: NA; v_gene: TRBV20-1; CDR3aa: CSAREIGFSPLHF; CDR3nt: TGCAGTGCTAGAGAAATAGGTTTTTCACCCCTCCACTTT
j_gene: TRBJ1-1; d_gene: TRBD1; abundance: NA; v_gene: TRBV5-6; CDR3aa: CASSTGVVTEAFF; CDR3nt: TGTGCCAGCAGCACAGGGGTGGTGACTGAAGCTTTCTTT
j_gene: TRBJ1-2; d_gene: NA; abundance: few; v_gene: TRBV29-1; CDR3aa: CSVEDLGVFYGYTF; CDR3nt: TGCAGCGTTGAAGATCTAGGGGTTTTCTATGGCTACACCTTC
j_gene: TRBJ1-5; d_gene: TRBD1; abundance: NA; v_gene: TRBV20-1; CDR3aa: CSASSGGGQPQHF; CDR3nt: TGCAGTGCTAGTTCAGGGGGAGGACAGCCCCAGCATTTT
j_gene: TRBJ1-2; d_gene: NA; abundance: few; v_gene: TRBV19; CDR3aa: CASSLQTYAYTF; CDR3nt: TGTGCCAGTAGTCTTCAAACCTATGCCTACACCTTC
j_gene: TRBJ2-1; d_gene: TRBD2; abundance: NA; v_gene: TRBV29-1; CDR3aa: CSVAPGLVGDEQFF; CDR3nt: TGCAGCGTTGCCCCGGGACTAGTAGGGGATGAGCAGTTCTTC
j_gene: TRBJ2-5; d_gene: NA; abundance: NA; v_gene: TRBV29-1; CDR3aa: CSVEPQGRGRETQYF; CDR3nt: TGCAGCGTTGAACCCCAGGGGAGGGGTAGAGAGACCCAGTACTTC
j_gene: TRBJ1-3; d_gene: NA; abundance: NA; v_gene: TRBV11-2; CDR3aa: CASSLGVYSGNTIYF; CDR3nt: TGTGCCAGCAGCTTAGGGGTATACTCTGGAAACACCATATATTTT
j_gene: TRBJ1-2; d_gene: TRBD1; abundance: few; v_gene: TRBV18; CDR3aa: CASSPWDRVSYGYTF; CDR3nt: TGTGCCAGCTCACCGTGGGACAGGGTTTCATATGGCTACACCTTC
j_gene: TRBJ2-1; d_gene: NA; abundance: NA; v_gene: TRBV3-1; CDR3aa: CASSQDRDPEQFF; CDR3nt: TGTGCCAGCAGCCAAGATCGGGACCCAGAGCAGTTCTTC
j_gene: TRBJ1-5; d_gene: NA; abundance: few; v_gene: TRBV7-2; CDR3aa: CASSRTVNSNQPQHF; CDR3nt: TGTGCCAGCAGCCGGACAGTAAATAGCAATCAGCCCCAGCATTTT
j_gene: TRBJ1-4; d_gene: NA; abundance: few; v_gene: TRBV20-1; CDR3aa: CSAKDGREEKLFF; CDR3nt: TGCAGTGCTAAGGACGGACGGGAAGAAAAACTGTTTTTT
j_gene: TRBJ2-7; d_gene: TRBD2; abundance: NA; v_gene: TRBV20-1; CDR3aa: CSARPGLGPYEQYF; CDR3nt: TGCAGTGCTAGACCGGGACTAGGCCCCTACGAGCAGTACTTC
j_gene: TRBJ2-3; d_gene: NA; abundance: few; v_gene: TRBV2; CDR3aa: CASSEDGVGGGTDTQYF; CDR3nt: TGTGCCAGCAGTGAAGACGGCGTCGGAGGTGGCACAGATACGCAGTATTTT
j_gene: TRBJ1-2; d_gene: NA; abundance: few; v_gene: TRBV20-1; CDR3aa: CSARTALYGYTF; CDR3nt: TGCAGTGCCAGGACAGCTCTCTATGGCTACACCTTC
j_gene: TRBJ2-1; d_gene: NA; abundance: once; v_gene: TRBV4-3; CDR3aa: CASSQSGLSYNEQFF; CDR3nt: TGCGCCAGCAGCCAATCGGGCCTCTCCTACAATGAGCAGTTCTTC
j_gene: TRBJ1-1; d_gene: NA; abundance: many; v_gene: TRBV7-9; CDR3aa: CASSLGLGNTEAFF; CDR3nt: TGTGCCAGCAGCTTAGGGTTAGGAAACACTGAAGCTTTCTTT
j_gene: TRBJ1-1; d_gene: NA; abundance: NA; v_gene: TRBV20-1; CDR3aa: CSARSPNTEAFF; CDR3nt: TGCAGTGCTAGATCACCTAACACTGAAGCTTTCTTT
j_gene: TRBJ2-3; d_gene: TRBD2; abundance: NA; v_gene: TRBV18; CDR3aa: CASSPSGSVNTQYF; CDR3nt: TGTGCCAGCTCACCTAGCGGGAGTGTAAATACGCAGTATTTT
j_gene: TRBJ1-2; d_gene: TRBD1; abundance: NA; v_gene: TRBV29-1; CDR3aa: CSVSRTGGYGYTF; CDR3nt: TGCAGCGTCTCTAGGACAGGAGGCTATGGCTACACCTTC
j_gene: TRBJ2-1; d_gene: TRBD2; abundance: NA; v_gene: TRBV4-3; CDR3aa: CASSPRRLAGDYNEQFF; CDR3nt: TGCGCCAGCAGCCCCCGCCGGCTAGCGGGGGACTACAATGAGCAGTTCTTC
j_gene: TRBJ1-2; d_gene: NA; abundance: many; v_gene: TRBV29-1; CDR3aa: CSVQKPTAEGYTF; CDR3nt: TGCAGCGTCCAGAAGCCGACGGCGGAGGGCTACACCTTC
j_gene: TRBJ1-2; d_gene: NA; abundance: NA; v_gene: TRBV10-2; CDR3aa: CASSPDPVNGYTF; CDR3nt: TGCGCCAGCAGTCCTGACCCCGTCAATGGCTACACCTTC
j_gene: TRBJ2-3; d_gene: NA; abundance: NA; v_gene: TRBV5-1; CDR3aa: CASSLGLTSRYF; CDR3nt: TGCGCCAGCAGCCTCGGACTAACCTCCCGGTATTTT
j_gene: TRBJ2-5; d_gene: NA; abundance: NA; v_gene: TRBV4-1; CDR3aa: CASSQDGLPGGLDWGTQYF; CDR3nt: TGCGCCAGCAGCCAAGATGGTCTCCCCGGAGGGCTAGATTGGGGGACCCAGTACTTC
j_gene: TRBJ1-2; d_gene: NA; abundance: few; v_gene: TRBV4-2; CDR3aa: CASSQDHRGNYGYTF; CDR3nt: TGTGCCAGCAGCCAAGATCATCGGGGTAACTATGGCTACACCTTC
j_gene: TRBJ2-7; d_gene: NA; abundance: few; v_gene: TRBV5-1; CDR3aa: CASSLRVSGTYEQYF; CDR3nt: TGCGCCAGCAGCTTGAGGGTTTCAGGCACCTACGAGCAGTACTTC